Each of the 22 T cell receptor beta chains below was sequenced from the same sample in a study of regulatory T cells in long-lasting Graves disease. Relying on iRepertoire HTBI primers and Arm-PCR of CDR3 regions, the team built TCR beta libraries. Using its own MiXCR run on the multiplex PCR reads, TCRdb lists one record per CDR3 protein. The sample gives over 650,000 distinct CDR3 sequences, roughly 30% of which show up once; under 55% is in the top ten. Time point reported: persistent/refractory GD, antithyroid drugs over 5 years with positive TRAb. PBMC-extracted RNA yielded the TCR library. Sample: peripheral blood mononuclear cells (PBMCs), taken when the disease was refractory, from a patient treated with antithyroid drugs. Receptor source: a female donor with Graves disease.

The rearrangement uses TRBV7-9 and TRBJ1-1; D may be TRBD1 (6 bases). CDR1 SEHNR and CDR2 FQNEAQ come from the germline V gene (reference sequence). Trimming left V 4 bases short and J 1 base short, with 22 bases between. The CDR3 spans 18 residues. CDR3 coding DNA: TGTGCCAGCAGCTCTAAGGCCGGGACACTCGAGCAGAACACTGAAGCTTTCTTT. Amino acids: CASSSKAGTLEQNTEAFF.

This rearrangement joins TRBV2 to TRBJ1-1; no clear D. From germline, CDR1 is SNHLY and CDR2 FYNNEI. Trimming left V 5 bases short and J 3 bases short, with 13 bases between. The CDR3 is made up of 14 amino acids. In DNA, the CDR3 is TGTGCCAGCAGTCAGAGGGAGTCGGACACTGAAGCTTTCTTT. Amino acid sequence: CASSQRESDTEAFF.

This CDR3 reads CASSIGGLAGRSAKNIQYF. The CDR3 DNA is TGTGCCAGTAGTATAGGGGGGCTAGCGGGCCGGTCGGCCAAAAACATTCAGTACTTC. This chain uses TRBV19 with TRBJ2-4, with TRBD2 matching 8 bases. Germline trimming cut 1 base from V and 1 base from J; bases unmatched to any gene: 12. In germline, CDR1 is LNHDA, CDR2 SQIVND (reference sequence). The length of the CDR3 is 19 residues.

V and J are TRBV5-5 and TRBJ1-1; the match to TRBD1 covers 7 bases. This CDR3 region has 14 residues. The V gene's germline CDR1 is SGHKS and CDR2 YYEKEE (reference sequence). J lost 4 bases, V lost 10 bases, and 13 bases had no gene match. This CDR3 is CASLEAGGSTEAFF. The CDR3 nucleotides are TGTGCCTCGTTGGAGGCAGGGGGGAGCACTGAAGCTTTCTTT. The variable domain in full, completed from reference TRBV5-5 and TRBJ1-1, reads DAGVTQSPTHLIKTRGQQVTLRCSPISGHKSVSWYQQVLGQGPQFIFQYYEKEERGRGNFPDRFSARQFPNYSSELNVNALLLGDSALYLCASLEAGGSTEAFFGQGTRLTVV.

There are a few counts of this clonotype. CDR3 loop: CASSWWKETQYF. The CDR3 DNA reads as TGTGCCAGCAGCTGGTGGAAAGAGACCCAGTACTTC. The rearrangement uses TRBV7-2 and TRBJ2-5; D remains ambiguous. CDR1 and CDR2 (germline): SGHTA, FQGNSA. V gave up 4 bases and J gave up 3 bases, with 6 bases separating them. The CDR3 spans 12 residues.

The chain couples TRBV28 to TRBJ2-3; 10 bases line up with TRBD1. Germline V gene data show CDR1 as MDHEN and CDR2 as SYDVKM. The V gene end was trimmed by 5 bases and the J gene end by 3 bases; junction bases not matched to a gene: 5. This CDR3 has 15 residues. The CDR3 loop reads CASSPGQGVTDTQYF. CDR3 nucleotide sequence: TGTGCCAGCAGTCCCGGACAGGGGGTAACAGATACGCAGTATTTT. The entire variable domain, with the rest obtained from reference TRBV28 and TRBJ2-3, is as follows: DVKVTQSSRYLVKRTGEKVFLECVQDMDHENMFWYRQDPGLGLRLIYFSYDVKMKEKGDIPEGYSVSREKKERFSLILESASTNQTSMYLCASSPGQGVTDTQYFGPGTRLTVL.

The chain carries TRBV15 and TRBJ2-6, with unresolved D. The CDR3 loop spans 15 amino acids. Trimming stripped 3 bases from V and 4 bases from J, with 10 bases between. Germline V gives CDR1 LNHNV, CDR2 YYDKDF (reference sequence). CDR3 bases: TGTGCCACCAGCAGGGAAGGGAACGGGGCCAACGTCCTGACTTTC. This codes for CATSREGNGANVLTF.

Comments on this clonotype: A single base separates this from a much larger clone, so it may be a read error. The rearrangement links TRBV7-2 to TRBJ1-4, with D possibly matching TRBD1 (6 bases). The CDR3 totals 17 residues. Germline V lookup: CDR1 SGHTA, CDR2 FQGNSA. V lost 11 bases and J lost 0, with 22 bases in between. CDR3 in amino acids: CAGTTGTPRTTNEKLFF. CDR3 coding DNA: TGTGCCGGCACTACGGGGACACCACGGACAACTAATGAAAAACTGTTTTTT.

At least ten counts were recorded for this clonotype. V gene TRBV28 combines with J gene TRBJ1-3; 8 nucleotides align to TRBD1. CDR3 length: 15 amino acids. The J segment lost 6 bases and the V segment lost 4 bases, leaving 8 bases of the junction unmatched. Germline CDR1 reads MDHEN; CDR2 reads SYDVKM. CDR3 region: CASSSSGQGENTIYF. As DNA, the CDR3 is TGTGCCAGCAGTTCCAGTGGACAGGGAGAAAACACCATATATTTT.

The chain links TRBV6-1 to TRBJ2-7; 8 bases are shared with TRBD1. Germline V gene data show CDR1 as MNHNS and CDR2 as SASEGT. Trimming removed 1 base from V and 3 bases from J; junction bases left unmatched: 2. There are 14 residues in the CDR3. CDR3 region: CASSEVGTGYEQYF. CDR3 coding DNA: TGTGCCAGCAGTGAAGTGGGGACAGGCTACGAGCAGTACTTC.

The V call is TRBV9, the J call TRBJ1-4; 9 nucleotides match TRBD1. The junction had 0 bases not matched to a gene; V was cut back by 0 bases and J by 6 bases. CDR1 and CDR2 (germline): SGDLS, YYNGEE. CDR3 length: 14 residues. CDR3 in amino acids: CASSVGTGDEKLFF. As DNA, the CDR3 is TGTGCCAGCAGCGTAGGGACAGGGGATGAAAAACTGTTTTTT.

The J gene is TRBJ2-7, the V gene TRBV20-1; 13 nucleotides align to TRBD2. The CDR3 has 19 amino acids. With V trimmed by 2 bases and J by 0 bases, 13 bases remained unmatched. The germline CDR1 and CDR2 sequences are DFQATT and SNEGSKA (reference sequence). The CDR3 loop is CSARPLLGTSGASSYEQYF. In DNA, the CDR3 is TGCAGTGCTAGACCCCTTTTAGGGACTAGCGGGGCAAGCTCCTACGAGCAGTACTTC.

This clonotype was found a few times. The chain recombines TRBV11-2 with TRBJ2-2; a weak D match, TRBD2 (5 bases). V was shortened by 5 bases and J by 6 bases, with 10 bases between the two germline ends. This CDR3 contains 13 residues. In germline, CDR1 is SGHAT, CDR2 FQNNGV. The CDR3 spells CASSTTSSGELFF. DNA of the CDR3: TGTGCCAGCAGCACCACTAGTTCCGGGGAGCTGTTTTTT.

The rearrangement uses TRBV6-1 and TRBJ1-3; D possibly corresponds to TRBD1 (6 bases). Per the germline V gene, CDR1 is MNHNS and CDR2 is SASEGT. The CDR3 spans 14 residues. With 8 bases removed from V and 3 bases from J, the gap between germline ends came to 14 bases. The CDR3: CASHDQGYGNTIYF. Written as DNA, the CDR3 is TGTGCCAGCCACGATCAGGGGTATGGAAACACCATATATTTT.

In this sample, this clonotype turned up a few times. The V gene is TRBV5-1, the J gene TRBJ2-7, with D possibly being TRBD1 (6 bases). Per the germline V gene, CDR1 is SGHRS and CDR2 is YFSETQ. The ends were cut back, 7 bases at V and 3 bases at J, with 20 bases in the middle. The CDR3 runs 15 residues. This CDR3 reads CASSRGLDSVYEQYF. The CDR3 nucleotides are TGCGCCAGCTCTCGGGGTCTGGACAGTGTCTACGAGCAGTACTTC.

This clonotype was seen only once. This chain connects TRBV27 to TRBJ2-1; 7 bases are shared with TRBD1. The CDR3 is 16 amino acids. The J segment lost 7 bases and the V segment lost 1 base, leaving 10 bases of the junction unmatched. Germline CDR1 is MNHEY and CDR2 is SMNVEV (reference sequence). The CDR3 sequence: CASSLFGQAPHNEQFF. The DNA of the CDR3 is TGTGCCAGCAGTTTATTCGGACAGGCACCTCATAATGAGCAGTTCTTC.

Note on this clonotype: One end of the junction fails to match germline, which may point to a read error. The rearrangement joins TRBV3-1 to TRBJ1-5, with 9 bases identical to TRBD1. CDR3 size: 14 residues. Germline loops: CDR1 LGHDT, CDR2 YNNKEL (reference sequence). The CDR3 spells CAGSSGTGFQPQHF. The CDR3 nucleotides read TGTGCCGGCAGTTCCGGGACAGGGTTTCAGCCCCAGCATTTT.

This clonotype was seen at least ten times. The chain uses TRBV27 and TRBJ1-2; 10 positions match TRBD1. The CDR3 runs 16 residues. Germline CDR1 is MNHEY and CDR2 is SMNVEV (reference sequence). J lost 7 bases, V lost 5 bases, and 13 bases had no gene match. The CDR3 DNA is TGTGCCAGCAGTGAACTAGGGACAGGGGACGTGGGTGGCTACACCTTC. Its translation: CASSELGTGDVGGYTF.

The CDR3 region is CASSAQGGLGPLHF. Here the CDR3 DNA reads TGTGCCAGCAGCGCCCAGGGCGGCCTAGGACCCCTCCACTTT. The chain carries TRBV6-2 or TRBV6-3 and TRBJ1-6; D is perhaps TRBD1 (5 bases). Germline lookup yields CDR1 MNHEY and CDR2 SVGEGT. This CDR3 has 14 amino acids. Trimming pared 6 bases from V and 12 bases from J, leaving 18 bases between.

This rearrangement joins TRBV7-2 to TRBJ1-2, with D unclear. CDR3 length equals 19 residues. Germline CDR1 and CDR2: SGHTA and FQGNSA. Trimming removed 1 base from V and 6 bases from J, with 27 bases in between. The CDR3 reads CASSLVRGGTPSARDGYTF. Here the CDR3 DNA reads TGTGCCAGCAGCTTAGTTCGTGGCGGCACACCCTCAGCCCGGGATGGCTACACCTTC.

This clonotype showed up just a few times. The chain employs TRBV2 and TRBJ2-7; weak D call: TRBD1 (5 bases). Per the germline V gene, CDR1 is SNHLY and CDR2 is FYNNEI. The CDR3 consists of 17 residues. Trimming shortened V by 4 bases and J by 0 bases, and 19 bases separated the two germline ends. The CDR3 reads CASSAPLKGKSSYEQYF. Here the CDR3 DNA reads TGTGCCAGCAGTGCCCCCCTCAAGGGGAAGAGCTCCTACGAGCAGTACTTC.

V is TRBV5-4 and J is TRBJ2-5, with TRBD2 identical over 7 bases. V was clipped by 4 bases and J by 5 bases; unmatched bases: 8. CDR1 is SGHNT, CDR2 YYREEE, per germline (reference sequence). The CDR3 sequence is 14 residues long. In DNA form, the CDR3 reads TGTGCCAGCAGCGGGCGCAGGGAGGGGGAGACCCAGTACTTC. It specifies CASSGRREGETQYF.